This TCR beta chain was captured by sequencing in a study of blood T cell repertoires in COVID-19. TCRdb's copy holds only in-frame clones and misses some; the assay was immunoSEQ multiplex PCR. The data hold about 24,000 clones, with around 86% observed a single time. The CDR3 runs 15 residues. V trimming: 4 bases; J trimming: 3 bases; junction bases outside the gene matches: 2. Looked up from germline, CDR1 is SGHRS and CDR2 is YFSETQ. The sequencing input was peripheral blood. The TCR was taken from a human donor with active COVID-19. The donor label of this sample is uncertain. J is TRBJ2-1 and V is TRBV5-1, with 12 bases identical to TRBD2. The CDR3 nucleotides read TGCGCCAGCAGCACTAGCGGGGGGTTCTACAATGAGCAGTTCTTC. Protein sequence: CASSTSGGFYNEQFF.